The sequence of this TCR beta chain was determined in a study of cytomegalovirus exposure and HLA in healthy donors. The study's findings and limits: In an earlier analysis, in some 600 donors, most V segments appeared productive either ~87% or ~30% of the time. A later analysis reportedly found fewer N-insertions in an Asian-associated ancestry cluster than the roughly 670-donor mean. Common viral pathogens seemed to be connected with several of the most significant clusters, according to a later analysis. As a later analysis showed, a missense DCLRE1C variant was linked to trimming of TCR beta V- and J-genes.

Worth noting for this clone: The target antigen is unknown.

PCR involved 60 Vbeta and 13 Jbeta primers. Produced via immunoSEQ multiplex PCR; TCRdb's table is partial and in-frame only. The sample includes more than 90,000 clones, 65% to 85% of them seen just once. Sequencing was done on a sample of PBMCs. The TCR was taken from a man over 45 in good health and CMV-seronegative.

CDR3 amino acids: CSVDTTNTEAFF. Here the CDR3 DNA reads TGCAGCGTTGACACAACGAACACTGAAGCTTTCTTT. This chain uses TRBV29-1 with TRBJ1-1; D is unclear. Germline loops: CDR1 SQVTM, CDR2 ANQGSEA. This CDR3 comprises 12 residues. The germline V and J ends were trimmed by 3 bases and 1 base, with 6 bases remaining between them.